What follows describes a single T cell receptor beta chain. The antigen it recognizes is unknown. Qualities for individual bases were not recorded, and no much larger clone is one base off. The method behind the library was the immunoSEQ multiplex PCR assay. Following the manufacturer's protocol, the hsTCRB Kit was used to amplify rearranged TCR beta chain sequences. Sequencing of TCRB libraries was carried out on an Illumina MiSeq. Turning to the authors' computational methods: The kit vendor's proprietary platform handled demultiplexing, trimming and gene mapping. Drawn from immuneACCESS, this table holds only the in-frame rearrangements with V and J called that TCRdb kept. Clones are partly lost; checked studies trace under half to an unresolved V gene and leave the rest unexplained. V, J and clone size derive from that table, while D and trimming were established from the DNA sequence. The sample has about 48,000 clones on record, 70% to 85% of them singletons. 5.5% to 8.5% of the sample is in the top ten clones.

Sample time point, as interpreted from the label and publication: week 35, safety follow-up. A 20-mer mutant IDH1 peptide at 300 micrograms in Montanide made up each vaccine dose, which was injected subcutaneously together with topical imiquimod. Across visits V03 through V10, patients got a total of eight vaccinations, given in weeks 1, 3, 5, 7, 11, 15, 19 and 23. Donors had newly diagnosed WHO grade 3 or 4 IDH1-mutant astrocytomas with loss of nuclear ATRX. The samples were drawn from NOA16, a multicentre, single-arm, open-label phase I trial in Germany that tested a mutant IDH1 peptide vaccine in humans for the first time. Genomic DNA for TCRB sequencing was extracted from EDTA blood using the DNeasy Blood and Tissue Kit. These data belong to a study of a mutant IDH1 vaccine in newly diagnosed glioma (dated by TCRdb to the early 2020s). For the wider study: Vaccination began 4-6 weeks after radiotherapy alone, or alongside temozolomide cycles in the chemotherapy-containing groups. Of the 32 patients who were treated, about 62% were male and 37.5% were female, and the mean age was approximately 40 years. Prior to enrollment, standard therapy consisting of radiotherapy alone, temozolomide alone, or radiochemotherapy with temozolomide had been administered to patients, with the combination being received by most patients. Visit V12 was the week-35 safety follow-up and visit V13 was the week-47 end of study. Peripheral blood was collected at six visits: V03 (baseline), V05, V07, V10, V12 and V13. Longitudinal TCRB deep sequencing was done for roughly 23 treated patients, wherever samples were available for exploratory analyses.

The paper as a whole reports these results and caveats: The authors noted that analyses of patient blood samples could not be reproduced because of sample limitations. Selection of PBMC samples for TCRB deep sequencing was based on availability. Pseudoprogression seemed to be unrelated to changes in the top peripheral T cell clonotypes found by TCRB sequencing. Immune responses induced by the vaccine were seen in more than 85% of patients across multiple MHC alleles.

The V end gives up 5 bases and the J end 7 bases, leaving 13 bases in the junction not matched to a gene. Taken from cysteine to phenylalanine, the CDR3 has 16 residues. Only the CDR3 portion is preserved as DNA: 48 bases, with reading frame beginning at the first base. CDR1 and CDR2 (MNHEY, SMNVEV) derive from the germline V gene (reference sequence). The sequence was obtained from a man aged 40-50 years with glioma. Sample: PBMCs, taken from a glioma patient whose treatment included an IDH1 peptide vaccine. In this chain, TRBV27 is recombined with TRBJ2-2; 7 bases in the junction line up with TRBD1. The CDR3: CASSADRAPNHGELFF. The bases are TGTGCCAGCAGTGCCGACAGGGCGCCTAACCACGGGGAGCTGTTTTTT.